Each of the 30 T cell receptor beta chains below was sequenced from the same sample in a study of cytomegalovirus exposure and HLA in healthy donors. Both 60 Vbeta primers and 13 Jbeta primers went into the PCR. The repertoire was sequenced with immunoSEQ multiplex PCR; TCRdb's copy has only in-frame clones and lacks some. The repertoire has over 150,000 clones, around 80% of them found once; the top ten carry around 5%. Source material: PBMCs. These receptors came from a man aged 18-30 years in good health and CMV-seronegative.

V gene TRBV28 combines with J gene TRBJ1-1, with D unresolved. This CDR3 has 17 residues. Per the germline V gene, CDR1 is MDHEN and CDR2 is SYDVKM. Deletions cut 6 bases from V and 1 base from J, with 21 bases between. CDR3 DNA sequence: TGTGCCAGCAGCTACATGCGGGCGGTCGGGAAGAACACTGAAGCTTTCTTT. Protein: CASSYMRAVGKNTEAFF. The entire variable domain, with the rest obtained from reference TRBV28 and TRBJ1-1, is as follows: DVKVTQSSRYLVKRTGEKVFLECVQDMDHENMFWYRQDPGLGLRLIYFSYDVKMKEKGDIPEGYSVSREKKERFSLILESASTNQTSMYLCASSYMRAVGKNTEAFFGQGTRLTVV.

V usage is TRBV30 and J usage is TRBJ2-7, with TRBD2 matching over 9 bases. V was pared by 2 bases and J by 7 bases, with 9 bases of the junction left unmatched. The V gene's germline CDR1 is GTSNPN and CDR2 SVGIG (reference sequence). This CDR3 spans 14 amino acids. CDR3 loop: CAWSILAGLGEQYF. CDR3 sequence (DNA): TGTGCCTGGAGTATTCTAGCGGGATTGGGGGAGCAGTACTTC.

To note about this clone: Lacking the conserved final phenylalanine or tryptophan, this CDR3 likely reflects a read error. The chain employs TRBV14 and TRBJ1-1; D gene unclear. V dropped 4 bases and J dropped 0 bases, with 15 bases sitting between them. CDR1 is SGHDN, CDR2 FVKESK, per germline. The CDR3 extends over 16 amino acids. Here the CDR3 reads CASSRVFSRMNTEAFL. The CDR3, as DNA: TGTGCCAGCAGCCGGGTGTTTTCTAGAATGAACACTGAAGCTTTCCTT.

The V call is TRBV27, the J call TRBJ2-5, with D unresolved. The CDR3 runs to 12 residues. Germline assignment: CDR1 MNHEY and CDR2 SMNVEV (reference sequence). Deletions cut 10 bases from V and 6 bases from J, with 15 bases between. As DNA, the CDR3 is TGTGCCACCCTCAGCCCCAGGCAGACCCAGTACTTC. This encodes CATLSPRQTQYF.

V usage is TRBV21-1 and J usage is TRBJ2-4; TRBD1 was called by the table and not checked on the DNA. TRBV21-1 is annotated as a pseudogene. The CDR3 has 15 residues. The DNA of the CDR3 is TGTGCCAGCAGCAGCGGGACAGTAGCCAAAAACATTCAGTACTTC. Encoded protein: CASSSGTVAKNIQYF.

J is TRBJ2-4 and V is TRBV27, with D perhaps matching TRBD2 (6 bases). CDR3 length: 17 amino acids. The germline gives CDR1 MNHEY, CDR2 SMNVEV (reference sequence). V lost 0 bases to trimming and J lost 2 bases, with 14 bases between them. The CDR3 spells CASSLSGGGGTKNIQYF. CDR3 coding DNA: TGTGCCAGCAGTTTATCGGGGGGAGGAGGGACCAAAAACATTCAGTACTTC.

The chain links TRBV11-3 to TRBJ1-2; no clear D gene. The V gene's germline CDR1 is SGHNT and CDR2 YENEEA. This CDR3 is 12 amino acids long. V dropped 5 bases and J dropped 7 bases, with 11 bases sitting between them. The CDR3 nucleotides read TGTGCCAGCAGCCCCGTCGCGGGTGGCTACACCTTC. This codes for CASSPVAGGYTF.

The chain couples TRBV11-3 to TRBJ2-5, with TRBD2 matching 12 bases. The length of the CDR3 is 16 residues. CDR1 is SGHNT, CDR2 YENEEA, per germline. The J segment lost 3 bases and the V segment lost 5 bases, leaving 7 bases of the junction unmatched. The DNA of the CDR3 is TGTGCCAGCAGCACCGCTAGCGGGGGGGTTAAAGAGACCCAGTACTTC. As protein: CASSTASGGVKETQYF.

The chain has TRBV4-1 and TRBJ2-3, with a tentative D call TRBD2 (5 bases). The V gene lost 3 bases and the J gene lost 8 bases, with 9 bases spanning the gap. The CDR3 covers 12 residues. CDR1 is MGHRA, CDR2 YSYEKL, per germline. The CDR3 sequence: CASSQVGGTQYF. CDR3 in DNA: TGCGCCAGCAGCCAGGTAGGAGGTACGCAGTATTTT.

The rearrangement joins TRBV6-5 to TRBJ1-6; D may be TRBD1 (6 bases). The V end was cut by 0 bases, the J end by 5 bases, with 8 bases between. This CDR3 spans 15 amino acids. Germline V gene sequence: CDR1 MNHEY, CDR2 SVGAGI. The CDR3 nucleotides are TGTGCCAGCAGTTACTCGACAGGAAATAATTCACCCCTCCACTTT. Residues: CASSYSTGNNSPLHF.

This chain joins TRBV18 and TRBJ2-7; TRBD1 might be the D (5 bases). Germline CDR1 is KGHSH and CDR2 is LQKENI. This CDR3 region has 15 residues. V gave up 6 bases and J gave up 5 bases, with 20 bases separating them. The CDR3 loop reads CASSPPPGYGNEQYF. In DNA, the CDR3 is TGTGCCAGCTCCCCGCCTCCAGGGTATGGAAACGAGCAGTACTTC.

The CDR3 loop reads CASSSTGNTDTQYF. Written as DNA, the CDR3 is TGTGCCAGCAGCTCGACGGGAAACACAGATACGCAGTATTTT. This chain connects TRBV5-6 to TRBJ2-3; D perhaps matches TRBD2 (5 bases). The CDR3 is 14 residues long. Germline V gene lookup returns CDR1 SGHDT and CDR2 YYEEEE. The V and J ends lost 3 bases and 2 bases respectively, with 10 bases between them. The variable domain in full, completed from reference TRBV5-6 and TRBJ2-3, reads DAGVTQSPTHLIKTRGQQVTLRCSPKSGHDTVSWYQQALGQGPQFIFQYYEEEERQRGNFPDRFSGHQFPNYSSELNVNALLLGDSALYLCASSSTGNTDTQYFGPGTRLTVL.

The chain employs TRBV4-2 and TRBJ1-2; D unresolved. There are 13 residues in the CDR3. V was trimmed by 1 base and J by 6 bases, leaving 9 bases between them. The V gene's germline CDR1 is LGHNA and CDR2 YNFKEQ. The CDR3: CASSQALPDGYTF. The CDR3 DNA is TGTGCCAGCAGCCAAGCCCTTCCGGATGGCTACACCTTC.

This CDR3 is CASSPGDRGYEQYF. The DNA for the CDR3 is TGTGCCAGCAGCCCGGGGGACAGGGGGTACGAGCAGTACTTC. The chain recombines TRBV11-1 with TRBJ2-7; 11 nucleotides line up with TRBD1. Germline CDR1 is SGHAT and CDR2 is FQDESV (reference sequence). V trimming: 5 bases; J trimming: 4 bases; junction bases outside the gene matches: 4. The CDR3 runs 14 residues.

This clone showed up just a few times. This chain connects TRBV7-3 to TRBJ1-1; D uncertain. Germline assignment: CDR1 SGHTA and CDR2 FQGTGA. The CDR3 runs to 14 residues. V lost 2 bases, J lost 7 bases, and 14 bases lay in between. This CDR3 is CASSLEGPGFEAFF. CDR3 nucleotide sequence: TGTGCCAGCAGCTTAGAAGGCCCAGGCTTTGAAGCTTTCTTT.

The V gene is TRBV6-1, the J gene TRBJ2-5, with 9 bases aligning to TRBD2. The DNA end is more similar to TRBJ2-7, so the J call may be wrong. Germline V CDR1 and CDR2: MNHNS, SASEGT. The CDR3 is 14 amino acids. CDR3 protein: CASSDGGRADEQYF. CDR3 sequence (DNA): TGTGCCAGCAGTGACGGCGGGAGGGCGGACGAGCAGTACTTC.

DNA for the CDR3: TGCGCCAGCAGCTTGGGACAGGGAGGAGACAATGAGCAGTTCTTC. This encodes CASSLGQGGDNEQFF. The chain uses TRBV5-1 and TRBJ2-1; TRBD1 might be the D (7 bases). The germline V gene has CDR1 SGHRS and CDR2 YFSETQ. This CDR3 spans 15 amino acids. V lost 0 bases and J lost 5, with 12 bases in between.

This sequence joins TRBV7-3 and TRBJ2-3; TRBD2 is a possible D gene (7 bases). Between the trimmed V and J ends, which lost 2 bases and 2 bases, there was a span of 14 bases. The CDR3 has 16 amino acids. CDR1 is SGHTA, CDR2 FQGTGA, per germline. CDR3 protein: CASSLGGGRATDTQYF. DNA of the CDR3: TGTGCCAGCAGCTTAGGGGGCGGGAGAGCCACAGATACGCAGTATTTT. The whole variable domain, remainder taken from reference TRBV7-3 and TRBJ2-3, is GAGVSQTPSNKVTEKGKYVELRCDPISGHTALYWYRQSLGQGPEFLIYFQGTGAADDSGLPNDRFFAVRPEGSVSTLKIQRTERGDSAVYLCASSLGGGRATDTQYFGPGTRLTVL.

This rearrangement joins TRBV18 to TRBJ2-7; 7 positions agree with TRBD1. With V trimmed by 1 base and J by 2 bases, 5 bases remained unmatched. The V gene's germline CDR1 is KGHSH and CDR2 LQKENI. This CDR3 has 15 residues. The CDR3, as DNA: TGTGCCAGCTCACCACACCGGGACAGAACCTACGAGCAGTACTTC. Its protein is CASSPHRDRTYEQYF.

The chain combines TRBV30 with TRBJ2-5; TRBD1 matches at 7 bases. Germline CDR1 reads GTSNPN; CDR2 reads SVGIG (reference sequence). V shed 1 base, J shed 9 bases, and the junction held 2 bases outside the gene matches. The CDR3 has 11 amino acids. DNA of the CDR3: TGTGCCTGGAGTGAGGGGGCCCCCCAGTACTTC. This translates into CAWSEGAPQYF.

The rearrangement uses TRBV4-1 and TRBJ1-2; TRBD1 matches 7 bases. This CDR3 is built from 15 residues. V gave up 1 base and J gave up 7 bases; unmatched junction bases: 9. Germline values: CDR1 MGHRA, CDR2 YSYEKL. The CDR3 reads CASSQVEGQGGGYTF. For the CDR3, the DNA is TGCGCCAGCAGCCAAGTAGAGGGCCAGGGGGGTGGCTACACCTTC.

The CDR3 here is CASSPDRGYEQYF. CDR3 nucleotide sequence: TGTGCCAGCAGCCCAGACAGGGGATACGAGCAGTACTTC. This rearrangement joins TRBV11-3 to TRBJ2-7, with TRBD1 matching over 8 bases. CDR1 is SGHNT, CDR2 YENEEA, per germline. This CDR3 has 13 residues. V lost 5 bases and J lost 4; bases outside the gene matches: 4.

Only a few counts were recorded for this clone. The CDR3 bases are TGTGCCAGCAGTAGGGGGAGCAATCAGCCCCAGCATTTT. It encodes CASSRGSNQPQHF. The chain links TRBV25-1 to TRBJ1-5, with D perhaps TRBD1 (6 bases). V dropped 5 bases and J dropped 1 base, with 6 bases sitting between them. This CDR3 has 13 amino acids. In germline, CDR1 is MGHDK, CDR2 SYGVNS.

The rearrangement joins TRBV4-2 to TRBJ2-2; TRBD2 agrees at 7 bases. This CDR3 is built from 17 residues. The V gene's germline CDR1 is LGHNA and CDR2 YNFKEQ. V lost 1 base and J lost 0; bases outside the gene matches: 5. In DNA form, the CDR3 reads TGTGCCAGCAGCCAAGTTCTAAGCGGGGCGAACACCGGGGAGCTGTTTTTT. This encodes CASSQVLSGANTGELFF.

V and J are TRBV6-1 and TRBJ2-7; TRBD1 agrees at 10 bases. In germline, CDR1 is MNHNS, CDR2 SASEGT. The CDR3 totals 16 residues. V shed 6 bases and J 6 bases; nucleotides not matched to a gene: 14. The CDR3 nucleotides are TGTGCCAGCAGGGAAACGACAGGGGGCGCGTCGTCCGAGCAGTACTTC. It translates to CASRETTGGASSEQYF.

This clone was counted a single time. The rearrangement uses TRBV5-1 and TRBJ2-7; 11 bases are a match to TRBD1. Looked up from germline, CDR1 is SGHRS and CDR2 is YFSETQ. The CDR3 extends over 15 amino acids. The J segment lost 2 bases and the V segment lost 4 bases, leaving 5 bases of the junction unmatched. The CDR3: CASSGWTGGPYEQYF. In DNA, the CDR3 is TGCGCCAGCAGCGGATGGACAGGGGGCCCCTACGAGCAGTACTTC. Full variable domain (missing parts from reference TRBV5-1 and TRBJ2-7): KAGVTQTPRYLIKTRGQQVTLSCSPISGHRSVSWYQQTPGQGLQFLFEYFSETQRNKGNFPGRFSGRQFSNSRSEMNVSTLELGDSALYLCASSGWTGGPYEQYFGPGTRLTVT.

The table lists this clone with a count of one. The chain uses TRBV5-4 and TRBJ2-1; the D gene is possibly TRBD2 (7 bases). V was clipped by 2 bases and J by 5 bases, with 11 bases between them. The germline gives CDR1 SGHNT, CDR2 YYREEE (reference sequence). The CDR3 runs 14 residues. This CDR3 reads CASSFRGAHNEQFF. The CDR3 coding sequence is TGTGCCAGCAGCTTTCGGGGGGCTCACAATGAGCAGTTCTTC. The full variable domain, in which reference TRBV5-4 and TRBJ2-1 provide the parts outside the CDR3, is ETGVTQSPTHLIKTRGQQVTLRCSSQSGHNTVSWYQQALGQGPQFIFQYYREEENGRGNFPPRFSGLQFPNYSSELNVNALELDDSALYLCASSFRGAHNEQFFGPGTRLTVL.

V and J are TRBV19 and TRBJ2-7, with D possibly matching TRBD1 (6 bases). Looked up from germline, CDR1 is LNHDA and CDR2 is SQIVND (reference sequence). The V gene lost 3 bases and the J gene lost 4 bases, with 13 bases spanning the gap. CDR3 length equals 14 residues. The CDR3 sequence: CASSMPGVRYEQYF. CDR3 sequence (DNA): TGTGCCAGTAGTATGCCAGGGGTTCGGTACGAGCAGTACTTC.

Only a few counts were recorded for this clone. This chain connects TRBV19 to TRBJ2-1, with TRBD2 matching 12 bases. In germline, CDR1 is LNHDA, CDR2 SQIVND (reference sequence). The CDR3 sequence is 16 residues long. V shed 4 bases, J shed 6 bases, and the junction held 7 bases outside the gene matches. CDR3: CASSRRTSGKSNEQFF. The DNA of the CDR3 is TGTGCCAGTAGTAGAAGGACTAGCGGGAAATCCAATGAGCAGTTCTTC.

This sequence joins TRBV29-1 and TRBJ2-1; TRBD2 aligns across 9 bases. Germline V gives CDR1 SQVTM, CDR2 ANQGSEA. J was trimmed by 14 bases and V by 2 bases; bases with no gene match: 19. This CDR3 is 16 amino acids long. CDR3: CSVEPLWAGGRIREFF. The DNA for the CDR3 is TGCAGCGTTGAACCCCTCTGGGCGGGGGGGCGGATAAGGGAGTTCTTC.